This is a list of T cell receptor beta chains from one sample in a study of blood T cell repertoires in COVID-19. Method: immunoSEQ multiplex PCR; TCRdb's copy keeps in-frame clones and lacks some. The sample carries 210,000 or so clones, less than 85% recorded once. The material sequenced was peripheral blood. These receptors came from a woman aged 80 or over with COVID-19, enrolled during active disease. Both conserved end residues are part of each CDR3. Fields, in order: CDR3 protein, CDR3 DNA, V gene, clone size, D gene, J gene. A D gene is named only where the DNA matches it firmly. Not every row has a clone size; where given, it reads once, few, many or a size class.

CASSLQQGPYNSPLHF,TGTGCCAGCAGCCTCCAACAGGGACCTTATAATTCACCCCTCCACTTT,TRBV5-4,-,-,TRBJ1-6
CASRQDREAGANVLTF,TGTGCCAGCAGACAGGACAGGGAGGCTGGGGCCAACGTCCTGACTTTC,TRBV5-4,once,TRBD1,TRBJ2-6
CASRTGGNRRTEAFF,TGTGCCAGCAGGACAGGGGGCAATCGGAGGACTGAAGCTTTCTTT,TRBV19,-,TRBD1,TRBJ1-1
CASRPRGGREKLFF,TGTGCCAGCAGGCCAAGGGGCGGGAGGGAAAAACTGTTTTTT,TRBV3-1/TRBV3-2,-,-,TRBJ1-4
CTSSQSGVYYGYTF,TGCACCAGCAGCCAGTCAGGGGTTTACTATGGCTACACCTTC,TRBV1,-,-,TRBJ1-2
CASTAVSRDQPQHF,TGTGCCAGTACCGCGGTCAGTCGGGATCAGCCCCAGCATTTT,TRBV19,-,-,TRBJ1-5
CASSQDYNEKLFF,TGTGCCAGCAGCCAAGATTATAATGAAAAACTGTTTTTT,TRBV3-1/TRBV3-2,few,-,TRBJ1-4
CASGSTSGITDTQYF,TGTGCCAGTGGGTCGACTAGCGGGATCACAGATACGCAGTATTTT,TRBV2,-,TRBD2,TRBJ2-3
CASSADRGPGYTF,TGTGCCAGCAGTGCGGACAGGGGCCCTGGCTACACCTTC,TRBV6-1,-,TRBD1,TRBJ1-2
CASSLAPRQGGANVLTF,TGCGCCAGCAGTCTTGCGCCCAGGCAAGGAGGGGCCAACGTCCTGACTTTC,TRBV4-1,-,-,TRBJ2-6